The 23 T cell receptor beta chains below were found in one sample sequenced in a study of T cells of healthy individuals. TCRdb re-analysed the 5' RACE reads in MiXCR, keeping a single row per CDR3 protein. Of about 96,000 distinct CDR3 sequences listed, 17% were seen once; the top ten hold 6.2%. The receptors here all came from a human donor in good health.

The table lists this clonotype with a few counts. The chain is built from TRBV29-1 and TRBJ1-1; 7 positions agree with TRBD1. The CDR3 loop spans 13 amino acids. Trimming at V came to 7 bases and at J to 1 base, leaving 6 bases not matched to a gene. Germline values: CDR1 SQVTM, CDR2 ANQGSEA. The CDR3 DNA reads as TGCAGCGCTAGGGGACAGCCGAACACTGAAGCTTTCTTT. This codes for CSARGQPNTEAFF.

This clonotype has only a few counts. The CDR3 DNA is TGTGCCACCAGCACCCGACTAGCGGGAGGGGAGCAGTACTTC. Translating it yields CATSTRLAGGEQYF. The chain joins TRBV15 to TRBJ2-7; 14 nucleotides match TRBD2. Germline CDR1 and CDR2: LNHNV and YYDKDF (reference sequence). The CDR3 covers 14 residues. With V trimmed by 4 bases and J by 7 bases, 3 bases remained unmatched.

This clonotype came up a few times. The chain has TRBV20-1 and TRBJ2-3, with 12 nucleotides matching TRBD2. J lost 7 bases, V lost 0 bases, and 5 bases had no gene match. This CDR3 is 15 amino acids long. Germline CDR1 is DFQATT and CDR2 is SNEGSKA (reference sequence). The CDR3 DNA follows: TGCAGTGCTAGAGACACCACTAGCGGGAGGCATACGCAGTATTTT. Translation gives CSARDTTSGRHTQYF.

The rearrangement uses TRBV28 and TRBJ1-1; a possible D gene is TRBD1 (5 bases). Looked up from germline, CDR1 is MDHEN and CDR2 is SYDVKM. The CDR3 has 16 amino acids. The V end was cut by 2 bases, the J end by 3 bases, with 16 bases between. CDR3 nucleotides: TGTGCCAGCAGTTTAATGCCCGGGGCGGGGGACACTGAAGCTTTCTTT. Protein: CASSLMPGAGDTEAFF.

This sequence joins TRBV5-1 and TRBJ1-5; D gene unclear. Germline V gene data show CDR1 as SGHRS and CDR2 as YFSETQ. The germline V and J ends were trimmed by 1 base and 4 bases, with 12 bases remaining between them. The CDR3 has 15 residues. This chain's CDR3 is CASSLSPGGNQPQHF. For the CDR3, the DNA is TGCGCCAGCAGCTTGTCGCCGGGCGGAAATCAGCCCCAGCATTTT.

The CDR3 sequence: CSARKRGGLYDTQYF. For the CDR3, the DNA is TGCAGTGCAAGGAAGCGGGGGGGCCTCTACGATACGCAGTATTTT. The chain couples TRBV20-1 to TRBJ2-3, with 10 bases aligning to TRBD2. Germline V gene data show CDR1 as DFQATT and CDR2 as SNEGSKA (reference sequence). The V and J ends lost 6 bases and 6 bases, in that order; junction bases with no gene match: 12. CDR3 size: 15 residues.

The chain is built from TRBV5-6 and TRBJ2-5, with 8 nucleotides matching TRBD1. The length of the CDR3 is 17 residues. CDR1 is SGHDT and CDR2 is YYEEEE in the germline V gene. J was trimmed by 0 bases and V by 1 base; bases with no gene match: 8. The CDR3 sequence: CASSLPDRGRYQETQYF. The CDR3 DNA follows: TGTGCCAGCAGCTTGCCCGACAGGGGCCGGTACCAAGAGACCCAGTACTTC.

This clonotype was recorded a few times. This chain's CDR3 is CSARVLLGPYTQYF. DNA for the CDR3: TGCAGTGCTAGGGTCCTCCTAGGGCCATATACGCAGTATTTT. The J gene is TRBJ2-3, the V gene TRBV20-1, with D unclear. Germline V CDR1 and CDR2: DFQATT, SNEGSKA (reference sequence). Trimming cost V 3 bases and J 7 bases, with 17 bases left between them. The CDR3 loop spans 14 amino acids.

The V gene is TRBV25-1, the J gene TRBJ2-3; TRBD1 matches 7 bases. This CDR3 has 16 residues. Trimming at V came to 7 bases and at J to 4 bases, leaving 14 bases not matched to a gene. The germline V gene has CDR1 MGHDK and CDR2 SYGVNS. CDR3 amino acids: CASTPHRGVPADTQYF. The CDR3 region has the DNA TGTGCCAGCACCCCCCACAGGGGAGTCCCCGCAGATACGCAGTATTTT.

The table lists this clonotype with many counts. The chain combines TRBV7-9 with TRBJ1-4; the match to TRBD1 covers 9 bases. V was clipped by 1 base and J by 3 bases; unmatched bases: 3. This CDR3 contains 16 residues. The germline V gene has CDR1 SEHNR and CDR2 FQNEAQ (reference sequence). The CDR3 spells CASSLVGTGPNEKLFF. The CDR3 DNA reads as TGTGCCAGCAGCTTAGTCGGGACAGGGCCTAATGAAAAACTGTTTTTT.

This clonotype was counted between two and nine times. V is TRBV3-1 and J is TRBJ2-4, with D perhaps matching TRBD1 (6 bases). The CDR3 sequence is 16 residues long. V lost 2 bases and J 1 base, leaving 12 bases between the germline ends. CDR1 is LGHDT, CDR2 YNNKEL, per germline (reference sequence). CDR3 sequence reads: CASSQRTALAKNIQYF. CDR3 in DNA: TGTGCCAGCAGCCAACGGACAGCTTTGGCCAAAAACATTCAGTACTTC. Using reference TRBV3-1 and TRBJ2-4 for the parts outside the CDR3, the full variable domain is DTAVSQTPKYLVTQMGNDKSIKCEQNLGHDTMYWYKQDSKKFLKIMFSYNNKELIINETVPNRFSPKSPDKAHLNLHINSLELGDSAVYFCASSQRTALAKNIQYFGAGTRLSVL.

This rearrangement joins TRBV4-2 to TRBJ2-5; D could derive from TRBD1 or TRBD2 (5 bases each). The CDR3 contains 18 residues. Germline CDR1 is LGHNA and CDR2 is YNFKEQ. V lost 1 base to trimming and J lost 5 bases, with 23 bases between them. This CDR3 is CASSQGEGTLSPLETQYF. DNA of the CDR3: TGTGCCAGCAGCCAAGGAGAGGGGACCCTATCCCCTTTGGAGACCCAGTACTTC.

This clonotype was recorded a few times. The rearrangement links TRBV27 to TRBJ2-5; 7 positions match TRBD1. V was clipped by 8 bases and J by 0 bases; unmatched bases: 6. Per germline, CDR1 MNHEY and CDR2 SMNVEV (reference sequence). The CDR3 consists of 14 residues. The CDR3 nucleotides read TGTGCCAGCGCCTTTACAGGGGACCAAGAGACCCAGTACTTC. As protein: CASAFTGDQETQYF.

This clonotype appeared a few times. This chain connects TRBV30 to TRBJ2-7; D is possibly TRBD2 (6 bases). The CDR3 loop spans 13 amino acids. CDR1 is GTSNPN, CDR2 SVGIG, per germline (reference sequence). Trimming pared 7 bases from V and 1 base from J, leaving 14 bases between. As DNA, the CDR3 is TGTGCCTCGAAGACCGGGGGATCCTACGAGCAGTACTTC. This codes for CASKTGGSYEQYF.

Ten or more counts support this clonotype. The chain couples TRBV9 to TRBJ2-7; 13 bases fit TRBD2. Looked up from germline, CDR1 is SGDLS and CDR2 is YYNGEE. Trimming removed 4 bases from V and 4 bases from J; junction bases left unmatched: 5. The CDR3 has 15 amino acids. The chain's CDR3 is CASSTLAGGIYEQYF. As DNA, the CDR3 is TGTGCCAGCAGCACACTAGCGGGAGGGATTTACGAGCAGTACTTC.

This clonotype was seen only once. The chain carries TRBV19 and TRBJ2-1, with TRBD2 as a possible D gene (5 bases). Germline CDR1 reads LNHDA; CDR2 reads SQIVND (reference sequence). V was clipped by 6 bases and J by 5 bases, with 11 bases between them. The CDR3 loop spans 13 amino acids. CDR3 nucleotide sequence: TGTGCCAGTAGACGGGAAACCCACAATGAGCAGTTCTTC. As protein: CASRRETHNEQFF. The full variable domain, rest sourced from reference TRBV19 and TRBJ2-1, is DGGITQSPKYLFRKEGQNVTLSCEQNLNHDAMYWYRQDPGQGLRLIYYSQIVNDFQKGDIAEGYSVSREKKESFPLTVTSAQKNPTAFYLCASRRETHNEQFFGPGTRLTVL.

In this sample, this clonotype turned up once. The CDR3 DNA reads as TGTGCCAGCAGCCACCAAAAGGCAACAGATACGCAGTATTTT. Translated, it gives CASSHQKATDTQYF. The chain carries TRBV7-8 and TRBJ2-3; D is ambiguous. This CDR3 has 14 residues. Trimming took off 5 bases at V and 3 bases at J, with 12 bases between the two ends. From germline, CDR1 is SGHVS and CDR2 FQNEAQ.

This clonotype was seen a handful of times. The rearrangement joins TRBV11-2 to TRBJ2-3, with D maybe TRBD2 (5 bases). This CDR3 is 17 amino acids long. The V gene lost 0 bases and the J gene lost 2 bases, with 15 bases spanning the gap. CDR1 is SGHAT, CDR2 FQNNGV, per germline. The CDR3 reads CASSLEDGERYTDTQYF. The DNA of the CDR3 is TGTGCCAGCAGCTTAGAGGACGGGGAGCGGTACACAGATACGCAGTATTTT.

This clonotype came up a few times. The chain uses TRBV19 and TRBJ2-7; TRBD1 aligns across 9 bases. CDR3 length equals 12 residues. Losses at the gene ends were 9 bases for V and 2 bases for J; bases not matched to a gene: 2. The V gene's germline CDR1 is LNHDA and CDR2 SQIVND (reference sequence). This CDR3 is CASGTGTYEQYF. The DNA for the CDR3 is TGTGCCAGCGGGACAGGGACCTACGAGCAGTACTTC.

This clonotype has more than one count but fewer than ten. V gene TRBV5-1 combines with J gene TRBJ2-3; 9 bases fit TRBD1. V was clipped by 4 bases and J by 0 bases; unmatched bases: 3. The CDR3 sequence is 15 residues long. Germline CDR1 is SGHRS and CDR2 is YFSETQ. The CDR3 spells CASSQGQGSTDTQYF. CDR3 sequence (DNA): TGCGCCAGCAGCCAGGGACAGGGAAGCACAGATACGCAGTATTTT.

The chain carries TRBV20-1 and TRBJ2-5, with 10 bases matching TRBD2. The CDR3 has 13 residues. Germline V gene data show CDR1 as DFQATT and CDR2 as SNEGSKA (reference sequence). V trimming: 5 bases; J trimming: 3 bases; junction bases outside the gene matches: 3. The CDR3 bases are TGCAGTGCTCTAGGACTAGCGGAAGAGACCCAGTACTTC. Translated: CSALGLAEETQYF.

The gene calls are TRBV4-1 and TRBJ2-2; no clear D. V gave up 1 base and J gave up 3 bases, with 6 bases separating them. The V gene's germline CDR1 is MGHRA and CDR2 YSYEKL. This CDR3 spans 14 amino acids. The CDR3 DNA is TGCGCCAGCAGCCAAGGTCGGTACACCGGGGAGCTGTTTTTT. Its protein is CASSQGRYTGELFF.

This clonotype was picked up a small number of times. This chain links TRBV11-2 with TRBJ2-3; 13 nucleotides agree with TRBD2. The length of the CDR3 is 18 residues. CDR1 SGHAT and CDR2 FQNNGV come from the germline V gene. The ends lost 7 bases at V and 0 bases at J; junction bases unmatched: 10. The CDR3 spells CASIQATSGGASTDTQYF. The DNA for the CDR3 is TGTGCCAGCATCCAGGCAACTAGCGGGGGGGCTAGCACAGATACGCAGTATTTT.